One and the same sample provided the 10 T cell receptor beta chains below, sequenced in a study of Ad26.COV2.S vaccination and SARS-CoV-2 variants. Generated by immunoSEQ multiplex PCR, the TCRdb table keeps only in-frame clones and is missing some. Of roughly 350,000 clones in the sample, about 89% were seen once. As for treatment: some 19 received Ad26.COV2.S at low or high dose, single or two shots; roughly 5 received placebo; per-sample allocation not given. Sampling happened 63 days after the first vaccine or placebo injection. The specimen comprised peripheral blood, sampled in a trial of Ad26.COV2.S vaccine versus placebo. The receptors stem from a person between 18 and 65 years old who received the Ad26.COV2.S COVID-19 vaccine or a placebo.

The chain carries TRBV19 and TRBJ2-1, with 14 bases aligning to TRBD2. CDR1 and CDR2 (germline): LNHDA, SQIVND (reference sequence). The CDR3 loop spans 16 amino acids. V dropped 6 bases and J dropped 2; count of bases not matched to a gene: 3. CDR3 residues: CASSRGLAGAYNEQFF. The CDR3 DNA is TGTGCCAGTAGCCGGGGACTAGCGGGGGCCTACAATGAGCAGTTCTTC.

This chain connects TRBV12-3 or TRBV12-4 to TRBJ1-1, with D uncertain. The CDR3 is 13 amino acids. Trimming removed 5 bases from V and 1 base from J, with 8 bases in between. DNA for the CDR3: TGTGCCAGCAGTGGGATCCGGAACACTGAAGCTTTCTTT. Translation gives CASSGIRNTEAFF.

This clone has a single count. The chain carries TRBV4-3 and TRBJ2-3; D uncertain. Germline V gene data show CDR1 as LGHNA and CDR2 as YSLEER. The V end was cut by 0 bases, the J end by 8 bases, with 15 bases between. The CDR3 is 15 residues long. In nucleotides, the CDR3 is TGCGCCAGCAGCCAAGACTTCACTGGGCCAAGTACGCAGTATTTT. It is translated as CASSQDFTGPSTQYF.

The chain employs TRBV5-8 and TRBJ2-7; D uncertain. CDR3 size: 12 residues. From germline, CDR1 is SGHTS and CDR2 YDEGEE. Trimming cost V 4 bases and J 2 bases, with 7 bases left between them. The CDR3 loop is CASSPITYEQYF. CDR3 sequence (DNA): TGTGCCAGCAGCCCGATCACCTACGAGCAGTACTTC.

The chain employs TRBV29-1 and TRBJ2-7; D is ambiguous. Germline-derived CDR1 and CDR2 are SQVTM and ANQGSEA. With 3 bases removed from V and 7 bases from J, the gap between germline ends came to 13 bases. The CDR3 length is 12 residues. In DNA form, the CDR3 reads TGCAGCGTTGAGTCGGGTTCAGGTGAGCAGTACTTC. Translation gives CSVESGSGEQYF.

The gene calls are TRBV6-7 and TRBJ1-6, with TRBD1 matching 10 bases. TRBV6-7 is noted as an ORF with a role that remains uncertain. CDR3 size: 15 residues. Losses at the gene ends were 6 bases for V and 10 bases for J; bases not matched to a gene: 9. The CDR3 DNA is TGTGCCAGCAGGCGGGACAGGGGTGGGTGCTCACCCCTCCACTTT. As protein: CASRRDRGGCSPLHF.

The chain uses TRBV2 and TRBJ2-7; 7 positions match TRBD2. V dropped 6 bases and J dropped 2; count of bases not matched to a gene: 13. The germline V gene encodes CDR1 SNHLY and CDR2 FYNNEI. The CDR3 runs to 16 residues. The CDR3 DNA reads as TGTGCCAGCAGCCCAATGGTCGCTAGCGGAACCTACGAGCAGTACTTC. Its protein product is CASSPMVASGTYEQYF.

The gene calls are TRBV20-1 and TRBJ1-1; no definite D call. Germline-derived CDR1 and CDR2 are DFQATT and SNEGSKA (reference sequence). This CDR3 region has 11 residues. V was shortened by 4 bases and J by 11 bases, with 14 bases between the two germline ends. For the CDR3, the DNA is TGCAGTGCTAAGATAGATACTTTGGCTTTCTTT. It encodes CSAKIDTLAFF.

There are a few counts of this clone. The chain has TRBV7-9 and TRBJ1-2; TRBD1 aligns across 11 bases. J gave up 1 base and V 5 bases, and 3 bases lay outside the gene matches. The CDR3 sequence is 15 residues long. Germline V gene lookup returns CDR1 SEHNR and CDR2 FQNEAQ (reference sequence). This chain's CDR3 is CASSPGTGGNYGYTF. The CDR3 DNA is TGTGCCAGCAGCCCGGGGACAGGGGGTAACTATGGCTACACCTTC.

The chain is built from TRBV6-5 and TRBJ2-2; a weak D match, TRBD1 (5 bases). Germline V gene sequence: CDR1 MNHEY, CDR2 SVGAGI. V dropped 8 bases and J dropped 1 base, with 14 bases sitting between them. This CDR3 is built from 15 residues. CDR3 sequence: CASWVDSRNTGELFF. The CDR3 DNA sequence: TGTGCCAGCTGGGTAGACAGCCGGAACACCGGGGAGCTGTTTTTT.